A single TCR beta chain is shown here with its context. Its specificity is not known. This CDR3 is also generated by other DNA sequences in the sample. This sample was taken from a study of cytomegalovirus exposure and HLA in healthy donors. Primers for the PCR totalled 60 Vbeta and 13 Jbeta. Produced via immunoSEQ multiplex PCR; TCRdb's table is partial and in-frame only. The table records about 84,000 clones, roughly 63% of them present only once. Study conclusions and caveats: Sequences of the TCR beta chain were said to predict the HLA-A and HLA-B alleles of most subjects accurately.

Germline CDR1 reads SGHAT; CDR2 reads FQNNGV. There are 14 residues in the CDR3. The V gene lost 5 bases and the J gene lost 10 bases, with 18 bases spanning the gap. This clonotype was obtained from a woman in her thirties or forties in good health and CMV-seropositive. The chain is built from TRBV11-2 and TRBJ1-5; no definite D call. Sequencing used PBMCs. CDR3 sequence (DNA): TGTGCCAGCAGCCTAATCAGCGGCTATGGACCCCAGCATTTT. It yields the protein CASSLISGYGPQHF.